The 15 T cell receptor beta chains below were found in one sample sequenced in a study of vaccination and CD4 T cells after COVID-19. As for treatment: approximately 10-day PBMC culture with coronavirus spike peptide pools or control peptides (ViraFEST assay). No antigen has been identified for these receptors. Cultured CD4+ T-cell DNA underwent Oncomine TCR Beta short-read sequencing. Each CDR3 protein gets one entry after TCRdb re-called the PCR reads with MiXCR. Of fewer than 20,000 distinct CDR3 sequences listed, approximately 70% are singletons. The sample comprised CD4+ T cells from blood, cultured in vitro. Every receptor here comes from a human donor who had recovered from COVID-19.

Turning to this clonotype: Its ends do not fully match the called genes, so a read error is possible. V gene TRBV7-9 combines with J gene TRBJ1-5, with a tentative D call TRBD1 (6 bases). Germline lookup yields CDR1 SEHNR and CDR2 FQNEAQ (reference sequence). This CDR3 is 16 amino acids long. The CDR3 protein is CASSLAFRGTNQPQHF. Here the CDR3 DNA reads TGTGCCAGCAGCCTAGCTTTTAGGGGGACTAATCAGCCCCAGCATTTT. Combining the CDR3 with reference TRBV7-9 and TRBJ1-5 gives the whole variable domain DTGVSQNPRHKITKRGQNVTFRCDPISEHNRLYWYRQTLGQGPEFLTYFQNEAQLEKSRLLSDRFSAERPKGSFSTLEIQRTEQGDSAMYLCASSLAFRGTNQPQHFGDGTRLSIL.

The CDR3 reads CASNGGWVAETQYF. The CDR3 bases are TGTGCCAGCAACGGGGGATGGGTAGCGGAGACCCAGTACTTC. The rearrangement links TRBV2 to TRBJ2-5; D possibly corresponds to TRBD2 (6 bases). The CDR3 contains 14 residues. Trimming removed 7 bases at V and 5 bases at J, with 17 bases between. The germline gives CDR1 SNHLY, CDR2 FYNNEI.

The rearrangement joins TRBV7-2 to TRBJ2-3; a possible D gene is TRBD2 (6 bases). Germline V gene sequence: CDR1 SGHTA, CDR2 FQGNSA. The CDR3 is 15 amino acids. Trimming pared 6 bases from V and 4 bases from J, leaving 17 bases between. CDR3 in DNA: TGTGCCAGCAGTCTAACCAGCGGGCGACCAGATACGCAGTATTTT. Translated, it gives CASSLTSGRPDTQYF.

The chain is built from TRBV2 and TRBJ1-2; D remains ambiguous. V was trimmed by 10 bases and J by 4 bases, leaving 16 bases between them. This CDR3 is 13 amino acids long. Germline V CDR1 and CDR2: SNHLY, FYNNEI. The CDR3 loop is CATRRVEGYGYTF. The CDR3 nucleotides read TGTGCCACCAGAAGGGTGGAGGGCTATGGCTACACCTTC.

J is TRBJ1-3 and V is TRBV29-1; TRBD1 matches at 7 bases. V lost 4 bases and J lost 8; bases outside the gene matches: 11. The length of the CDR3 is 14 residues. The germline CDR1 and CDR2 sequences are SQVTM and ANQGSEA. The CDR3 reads CSVGRQGGGHTIYF. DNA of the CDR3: TGCAGCGTTGGCCGACAGGGAGGGGGGCACACCATATATTTT.

CDR3 sequence: CASRPDRVGYGYTF. CDR3 in DNA: TGTGCCAGCAGACCTGACAGGGTAGGCTATGGCTACACCTTC. This chain connects TRBV12-3 or TRBV12-4 to TRBJ1-2; 7 nucleotides line up with TRBD1. Losses at the gene ends were 6 bases for V and 4 bases for J; bases not matched to a gene: 8. The CDR3 totals 14 residues.

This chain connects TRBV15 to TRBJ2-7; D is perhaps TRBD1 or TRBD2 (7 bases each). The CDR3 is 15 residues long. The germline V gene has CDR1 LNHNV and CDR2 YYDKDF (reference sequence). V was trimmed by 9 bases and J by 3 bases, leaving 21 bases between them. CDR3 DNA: TGTGCCACAGCCCGGGGGAGGGGGCGCGTCTACGAGCAGTACTTC. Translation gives CATARGRGRVYEQYF.

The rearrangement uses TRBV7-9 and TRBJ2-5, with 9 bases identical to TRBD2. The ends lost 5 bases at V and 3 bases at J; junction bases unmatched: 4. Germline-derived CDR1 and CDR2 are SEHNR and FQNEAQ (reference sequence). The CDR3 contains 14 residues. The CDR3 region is CASSPRLAEETQYF. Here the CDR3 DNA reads TGTGCCAGCAGCCCTCGACTAGCGGAAGAGACCCAGTACTTC.

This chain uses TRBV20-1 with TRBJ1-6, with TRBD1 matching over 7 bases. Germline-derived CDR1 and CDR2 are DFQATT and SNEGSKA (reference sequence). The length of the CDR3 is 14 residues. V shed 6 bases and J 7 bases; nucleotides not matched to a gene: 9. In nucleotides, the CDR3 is TGCAGTGCCCGGAGGGGGCGGTCGAATTCACCCCTCCACTTT. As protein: CSARRGRSNSPLHF.

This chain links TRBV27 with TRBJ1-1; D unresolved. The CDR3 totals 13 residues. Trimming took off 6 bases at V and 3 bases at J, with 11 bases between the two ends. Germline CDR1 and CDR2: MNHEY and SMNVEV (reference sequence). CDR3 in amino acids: CASSHGQDTEAFF. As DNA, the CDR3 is TGTGCCAGCAGCCACGGTCAGGACACTGAAGCTTTCTTT.

The CDR3 DNA is TGTGCCAGCAGTCCAACCGGGATCACCGGCGGAAACACCATATATTTT. The encoded protein is CASSPTGITGGNTIYF. This rearrangement joins TRBV6-1 to TRBJ1-3; no definite D call. The CDR3 totals 16 residues. Germline V gives CDR1 MNHNS, CDR2 SASEGT. V was pared by 5 bases and J by 4 bases, with 18 bases between.

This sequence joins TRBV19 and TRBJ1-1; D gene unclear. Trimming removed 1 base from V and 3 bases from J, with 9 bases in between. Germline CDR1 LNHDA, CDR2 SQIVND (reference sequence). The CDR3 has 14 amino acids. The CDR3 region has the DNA TGTGCCAGTAGTATAGGGGGTCCGGACACTGAAGCTTTCTTT. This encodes CASSIGGPDTEAFF.

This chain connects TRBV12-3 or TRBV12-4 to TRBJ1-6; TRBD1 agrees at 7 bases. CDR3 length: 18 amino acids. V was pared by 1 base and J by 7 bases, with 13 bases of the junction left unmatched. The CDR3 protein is CASSLGFQGGSGNSPLHF. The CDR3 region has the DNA TGTGCCAGCAGTTTAGGGTTTCAGGGGGGATCGGGGAATTCACCCCTCCACTTT.

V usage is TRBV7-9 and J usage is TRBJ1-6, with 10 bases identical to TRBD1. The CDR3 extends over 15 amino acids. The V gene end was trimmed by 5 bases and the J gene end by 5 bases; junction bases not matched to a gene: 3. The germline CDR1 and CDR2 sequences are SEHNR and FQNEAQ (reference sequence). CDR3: CASSRGTGDNSPLHF. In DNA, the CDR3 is TGTGCCAGCAGCCGCGGGACAGGGGATAATTCACCCCTCCACTTT.

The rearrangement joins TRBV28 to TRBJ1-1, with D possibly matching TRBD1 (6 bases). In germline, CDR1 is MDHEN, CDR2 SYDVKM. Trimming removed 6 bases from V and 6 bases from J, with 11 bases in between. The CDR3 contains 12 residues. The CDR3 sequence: CASRDSIAEAFF. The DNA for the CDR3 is TGTGCCAGCAGGGACAGTATCGCTGAAGCTTTCTTT.